These T cell receptor beta chains were read from a single sample in a study of T cell responses to AZD1222 COVID-19 vaccine. Assay: immunoSEQ multiplex PCR; the TCRdb copy retains only in-frame clones and omits some. The data contain approximately 26,000 clones, roughly 85% of them singletons. The sequences come from peripheral blood, collected 28 days after the second AZD1222 dose. These receptors were taken from an adult who received the AZD1222 COVID-19 vaccine. CDR3s include the opening cysteine and the closing phenylalanine or tryptophan. Each record gives: D gene, clone size, J gene, V gene, CDR3 protein, CDR3 DNA. The D gene is left open where the match is weak. Where a row states a size, it is once, few, many or the class of an expanded clone; other rows omit it.

D gene: NA
clone size: NA
J gene: TRBJ1-4
V gene: TRBV28
CDR3 protein: CASRTATPVGEKLFF
CDR3 DNA: TGTGCCAGCAGAACAGCGACCCCGGTCGGGGAAAAACTGTTTTTT

D gene: NA
clone size: NA
J gene: TRBJ2-3
V gene: TRBV7-8
CDR3 protein: CASSLDRGDTQYF
CDR3 DNA: TGTGCCAGCAGCTTAGATAGGGGTGATACGCAGTATTTT

D gene: NA
clone size: NA
J gene: TRBJ1-5
V gene: TRBV7-2
CDR3 protein: CASSPSGPMGNQPQHF
CDR3 DNA: TGTGCCAGCAGCCCGTCAGGGCCCATGGGCAATCAGCCCCAGCATTTT

D gene: NA
clone size: few
J gene: TRBJ1-1
V gene: TRBV15
CDR3 protein: CATSTVWNTEAFF
CDR3 DNA: TGTGCCACCAGCACAGTCTGGAACACTGAAGCTTTCTTT

D gene: TRBD2
clone size: NA
J gene: TRBJ2-1
V gene: TRBV5-1
CDR3 protein: CASSPSGGQNEQFF
CDR3 DNA: TGCGCCAGCAGCCCTAGCGGGGGGCAGAATGAGCAGTTCTTC

D gene: NA
clone size: NA
J gene: TRBJ2-2
V gene: TRBV7-2
CDR3 protein: CASSLDWQTSSTGELFF
CDR3 DNA: TGTGCCAGCAGCTTAGATTGGCAGACCTCGTCTACCGGGGAGCTGTTTTTT

D gene: NA
clone size: NA
J gene: TRBJ1-6
V gene: TRBV18
CDR3 protein: CASSPQGNQETLHF
CDR3 DNA: TGTGCCAGCTCACCCCAGGGCAACCAGGAGACCCTCCACTTT

D gene: NA
clone size: few
J gene: TRBJ1-1
V gene: TRBV19
CDR3 protein: CASSIGWGMSTEAFF
CDR3 DNA: TGTGCCAGTAGTATAGGTTGGGGCATGAGCACTGAAGCTTTCTTT

D gene: TRBD1
clone size: NA
J gene: TRBJ2-1
V gene: TRBV7-8
CDR3 protein: CASSLVQGYGEQFF
CDR3 DNA: TGTGCCAGCAGCTTAGTACAGGGGTATGGTGAGCAGTTCTTC

D gene: NA
clone size: NA
J gene: TRBJ1-1
V gene: TRBV10-3
CDR3 protein: CAISPTQTVVYTEAFF
CDR3 DNA: TGTGCCATCAGTCCTACTCAGACAGTGGTGTACACTGAAGCTTTCTTT

D gene: TRBD1
clone size: NA
J gene: TRBJ2-2
V gene: TRBV19
CDR3 protein: CASSRDRLNTGELFF
CDR3 DNA: TGTGCCAGTAGTCGGGACAGGTTAAACACCGGGGAGCTGTTTTTT

D gene: TRBD1
clone size: NA
J gene: TRBJ1-3
V gene: TRBV4-3
CDR3 protein: CASSQEILRGQSGNTIYF
CDR3 DNA: TGCGCCAGCAGCCAAGAAATCTTAAGGGGGCAATCAGGAAACACCATATATTTT

D gene: NA
clone size: NA
J gene: TRBJ1-5
V gene: TRBV7-2
CDR3 protein: CASSLGRVNQPQHF
CDR3 DNA: TGTGCCAGCAGCTTAGGCAGGGTTAATCAGCCCCAGCATTTT

D gene: NA
clone size: NA
J gene: TRBJ2-2
V gene: TRBV5-1
CDR3 protein: CASSLPGSTGELFF
CDR3 DNA: TGCGCCAGCAGCTTGCCAGGCAGCACCGGGGAGCTGTTTTTT

D gene: TRBD2
clone size: once
J gene: TRBJ2-5
V gene: TRBV7-9
CDR3 protein: CASSWGTSGGETQYF
CDR3 DNA: TGTGCCAGCAGCTGGGGGACTAGCGGGGGAGAGACCCAGTACTTC

D gene: TRBD1
clone size: NA
J gene: TRBJ1-2
V gene: TRBV3-1/TRBV3-2
CDR3 protein: CASSLDRAGYGYTF
CDR3 DNA: TGTGCCAGCAGCCTCGACAGGGCAGGGTATGGCTACACCTTC

D gene: TRBD1
clone size: NA
J gene: TRBJ1-4
V gene: TRBV4-3
CDR3 protein: CASSQDPLTGIREKLFF
CDR3 DNA: TGCGCCAGCAGCCAAGACCCCCTGACAGGGATTCGTGAAAAACTGTTTTTT

D gene: NA
clone size: NA
J gene: TRBJ1-5
V gene: TRBV6-5
CDR3 protein: CATASWANQPQHF
CDR3 DNA: TGTGCCACCGCCTCGTGGGCCAATCAGCCCCAGCATTTT

D gene: NA
clone size: NA
J gene: TRBJ2-3
V gene: TRBV7-9
CDR3 protein: CASSLFRGAEDTQYF
CDR3 DNA: TGTGCCAGCAGCTTGTTCAGGGGAGCGGAAGATACGCAGTATTTT

D gene: NA
clone size: NA
J gene: TRBJ2-1
V gene: TRBV7-9
CDR3 protein: CASSSRALNTYNEQFF
CDR3 DNA: TGTGCCAGCAGCTCCCGGGCCCTAAATACCTACAATGAGCAGTTCTTC

D gene: NA
clone size: NA
J gene: TRBJ1-1
V gene: TRBV7-3
CDR3 protein: CASSLQGRGAGGTTEAFF
CDR3 DNA: TGTGCCAGCAGCCTCCAGGGGCGCGGTGCCGGTGGTACCACTGAAGCTTTCTTT

D gene: NA
clone size: NA
J gene: TRBJ2-7
V gene: TRBV2
CDR3 protein: CASRQGFYEQYF
CDR3 DNA: TGTGCCAGCAGACAGGGTTTTTACGAGCAGTACTTC

D gene: NA
clone size: NA
J gene: TRBJ2-7
V gene: TRBV5-1
CDR3 protein: CASSLDLGTGEQYF
CDR3 DNA: TGCGCCAGCAGCTTGGATCTGGGTACTGGCGAGCAGTACTTC

D gene: NA
clone size: once
J gene: TRBJ2-1
V gene: TRBV6-2/TRBV6-3
CDR3 protein: CASSYDGTPFNEQFF
CDR3 DNA: TGTGCCAGCAGTTACGACGGGACCCCGTTCAATGAGCAGTTCTTC

D gene: TRBD2
clone size: NA
J gene: TRBJ2-2
V gene: TRBV10-3
CDR3 protein: CAAGPPLAGEGHGELFF
CDR3 DNA: TGTGCCGCCGGGCCCCCTCTAGCGGGGGAAGGTCACGGGGAGCTGTTTTTT